These T cell receptor beta chains were read from a single sample in a study of control samples from healthy donors and cancer patients. The assay was immunoSEQ multiplex PCR, and TCRdb's table has in-frame clones only and misses some. Among 100,000 to 150,000 clones listed, roughly 88% were seen once. Specimen: blood. The source of these receptors is a man in his fifties or sixties in good health. Each CDR3 is given with its conserved first and last residue. The D gene is left open where the match is weak. Clone size is shown for a subset of rows, as once, few, many or a class of expanded clone.

len	d_gene	v_gene	abundance	j_gene	CDR3aa	CDR3nt
12	.	TRBV12-3/TRBV12-4	.	TRBJ1-6	CASSGFGAVLHF	TGTGCCAGCAGTGGATTCGGAGCGGTCCTCCACTTT
13	TRBD2	TRBV19	.	TRBJ2-1	CASSTSRGGQQFF	TGTGCCAGTAGTACCTCTCGGGGGGGACAGCAGTTCTTC
16	.	TRBV15	.	TRBJ1-4	CATSRVGWATNEKLFF	TGTGCCACCAGCAGAGTGGGGTGGGCAACTAATGAAAAACTGTTTTTT
16	TRBD1	TRBV5-1	.	TRBJ1-2	CASSLREMTGSGGYTF	TGCGCCAGCAGCTTGAGAGAAATGACAGGGTCGGGTGGCTACACCTTC
15	.	TRBV30	few	TRBJ2-2	CAWSVGRRWKPELFF	TGTGCCTGGAGTGTGGGTCGCCGTTGGAAGCCGGAGCTGTTTTTT
12	.	TRBV19	.	TRBJ2-5	CASSPETQTQYF	TGTGCCAGTAGTCCGGAGACGCAGACCCAGTACTTC
15	TRBD1	TRBV29-1	.	TRBJ1-1	CSVEGTGTANTEAFF	TGCAGCGTTGAAGGGACAGGGACAGCGAACACTGAAGCTTTCTTT
15	.	TRBV6-2/TRBV6-3	.	TRBJ1-2	CASSYSQGRNYGYTF	TGTGCCAGCAGTTACTCACAGGGTAGAAACTATGGCTACACCTTC
16	.	TRBV5-1	.	TRBJ2-7	CASTPDPQGVSGEQYF	TGCGCCAGCACCCCCGACCCCCAGGGTGTGTCTGGAGAGCAGTACTTC
12	.	TRBV7-6	.	TRBJ2-5	CASSFPDRIQYF	TGTGCCAGCAGCTTCCCAGACCGGATCCAGTACTTC
16	.	TRBV5-1	.	TRBJ2-2	CASSLLAQGYTGELFF	TGCGCCAGCAGCCTACTGGCCCAGGGGTACACCGGGGAGCTGTTTTTT
14	TRBD2	TRBV2	few	TRBJ2-7	CASTLGGGLNEQYF	TGTGCCAGCACCCTCGGGGGGGGGTTGAACGAGCAGTACTTC
14	TRBD1	TRBV11-3	.	TRBJ1-4	CASSQGGGDEKLFF	TGTGCCAGCAGCCAAGGGGGCGGAGATGAAAAACTGTTTTTT
15	.	TRBV7-2	.	TRBJ2-3	CASSQKGGSTDTQYF	TGTGCCAGCAGCCAGAAGGGGGGGAGCACAGATACGCAGTATTTT
14	.	TRBV10-1	.	TRBJ2-7	CASSEGGFSYEQYF	TGCGCCAGCAGTGAGGGGGGCTTCTCCTACGAGCAGTACTTC
14	TRBD2	TRBV11-2	few	TRBJ2-7	CASSSRLALNEQYF	TGTGCCAGCAGCTCTCGACTAGCGCTTAACGAGCAGTACTTC
15	.	TRBV3-1/TRBV3-2	.	TRBJ1-2	CASSQDYGGRRGYTF	TGTGCCAGCAGCCAAGATTATGGGGGGCGCCGAGGCTACACCTTC
15	TRBD1	TRBV6-5	.	TRBJ2-1	CASRVGQGAYNEQFF	TGTGCCAGCAGGGTGGGACAGGGGGCTTACAATGAGCAGTTCTTC
17	.	TRBV24-1	.	TRBJ2-1	CATSDPQGGGGLDEQFF	TGTGCCACCAGTGATCCCCAGGGAGGCGGGGGCTTGGATGAGCAGTTCTTC
15	TRBD1	TRBV6-5	.	TRBJ1-6	CASRPRTGTNSPLHF	TGTGCCAGCAGACCCAGGACAGGGACTAATTCACCCCTCCACTTT
15	TRBD1	TRBV5-4	.	TRBJ1-2	CASSFTGQGTDGYTF	TGTGCCAGCAGCTTCACGGGACAGGGAACCGATGGCTACACCTTC
12	.	TRBV14	.	TRBJ2-7	CASSLGGYEQYF	TGTGCCAGCAGCCTCGGTGGATACGAGCAGTACTTC
13	TRBD1	TRBV2	few	TRBJ1-2	CASSGGGGLGYTF	TGTGCCAGCAGTGGCGGAGGGGGCCTGGGCTACACCTTC
13	.	TRBV30	.	TRBJ1-4	CAWRRRQNEKLFF	TGTGCCTGGAGGCGCCGACAAAATGAAAAACTGTTTTTT
15	.	TRBV6-5	.	TRBJ1-5	CASRKDLGAGQPQHF	TGTGCCAGCCGAAAAGACTTGGGGGCAGGACAGCCCCAGCATTTT
13	.	TRBV4-1	.	TRBJ2-7	CASSQEIQTRAYF	TGCGCCAGCAGCCAAGAAATACAGACGCGGGCGTACTTC
11	.	TRBV18	.	TRBJ1-1	CASSPDTEAFF	TGTGCCAGCTCACCTGACACTGAAGCTTTCTTT
14	.	TRBV28	.	TRBJ1-1	CASSPETGNTEAFF	TGTGCCAGCAGTCCAGAAACAGGGAACACTGAAGCTTTCTTT
16	.	TRBV19	.	TRBJ2-7	CASSIDGRDTAYEQYF	TGTGCCAGTAGTATAGATGGCCGGGACACGGCCTACGAGCAGTACTTC
16	.	TRBV5-1	.	TRBJ1-5	CASIGVTLGSNQPQHF	TGCGCCAGCATCGGAGTCACCCTGGGGAGCAATCAGCCCCAGCATTTT
13	.	TRBV10-2	.	TRBJ1-6	CASMPSELGALHF	TGCGCCAGCATGCCGTCGGAGCTTGGGGCCCTCCACTTT
13	.	TRBV12-3/TRBV12-4	.	TRBJ2-5	CASSLGTEETQYF	TGTGCCAGCAGTTTAGGTACAGAAGAGACCCAGTACTTC
12	TRBD1	TRBV2	.	TRBJ2-7	CASRDRDDEQYF	TGTGCCAGCAGGGACAGGGACGACGAGCAGTACTTC
13	.	TRBV3-1/TRBV3-2	.	TRBJ2-3	CASNQGGADTQYF	TGTGCCAGCAATCAAGGGGGGGCAGATACGCAGTATTTT
16	TRBD1	TRBV7-9	.	TRBJ1-6	CASSSTGGRDGSPLHF	TGTGCCAGCAGCTCGACAGGGGGTCGGGATGGTTCACCCCTCCACTTT
14	TRBD1	TRBV10-1	.	TRBJ2-3	CASSLTGLGDTQYF	TGCGCCAGCAGTTTGACAGGGCTCGGAGATACGCAGTATTTT
15	.	TRBV4-1	.	TRBJ1-3	CASSQGYYSGNTIYF	TGCGCCAGCAGCCAAGGGTATTACTCTGGAAACACCATATATTTT
16	.	TRBV5-4	.	TRBJ1-4	CASSPSAAATNEKLFF	TGTGCCAGCAGTCCCTCCGCGGCAGCAACTAATGAAAAACTGTTTTTT
15	TRBD1	TRBV9	.	TRBJ1-6	CASSVLGGGDSPLHF	TGTGCCAGCAGCGTTCTAGGGGGCGGTGATTCACCCCTCCACTTT
13	.	TRBV6-1	.	TRBJ2-7	CASSDRGPYEQYF	TGTGCCAGCAGTGACCGGGGCCCCTACGAGCAGTACTTC
13	.	TRBV23-1	.	TRBJ2-1	CASSLSGGNEQFF	TGCGCCAGCAGTCTCTCCGGAGGGAATGAGCAGTTCTTC
18	TRBD1	TRBV5-5	.	TRBJ1-2	CASSLEGGTADHFYGYTF	TGTGCCAGCAGCTTGGAAGGAGGGACAGCCGATCACTTCTATGGCTACACCTTC
13	.	TRBV30	.	TRBJ1-5	CAWSSRSEQPQHF	TGTGCCTGGAGTTCGCGATCGGAACAGCCCCAGCATTTT
14	TRBD1	TRBV5-6	.	TRBJ2-7	CASRPTGADYEQYF	TGTGCCAGCAGACCCACAGGGGCAGACTACGAGCAGTACTTC
15	.	TRBV4-1	.	TRBJ2-7	CASSQGAMGTDEQYF	TGCGCCAGCAGCCAAGGGGCCATGGGAACCGACGAGCAGTACTTC
17	.	TRBV9	once	TRBJ1-6	CASSVSPWGTEESPLHF	TGTGCCAGCAGCGTATCCCCCTGGGGCACCGAGGAATCACCCCTCCACTTT
12	.	TRBV2	.	TRBJ1-2	CASSEARGRDTF	TGTGCCAGCAGTGAAGCGCGGGGCAGGGATACCTTC
16	.	TRBV19	.	TRBJ2-6	CASKEGNHSGANVLTF	TGTGCCAGTAAAGAGGGGAACCACTCTGGGGCCAACGTCCTGACTTTC
16	.	TRBV11-1	once	TRBJ2-3	CASRLRRGIVGDTQYF	TGTGCCAGCAGATTGCGGCGGGGCATTGTTGGGGATACGCAGTATTTT
11	.	TRBV19	.	TRBJ1-4	CASSMWEKLFF	TGTGCCAGTAGTATGTGGGAAAAACTGTTTTTT
16	TRBD1	TRBV5-1	.	TRBJ1-4	CASSWTGTATNEKLFF	TGCGCCAGCAGCTGGACAGGGACTGCGACTAATGAAAAACTGTTTTTT
14	TRBD1	TRBV2	few	TRBJ1-1	CASRGQAPNTEAFF	TGTGCCAGCCGGGGACAGGCCCCGAACACTGAAGCTTTCTTT
15	.	TRBV5-6	.	TRBJ1-4	CASSLRQATNEKLFF	TGTGCCAGCAGCTTAAGACAGGCAACTAATGAAAAACTGTTTTTT
14	TRBD1	TRBV19	.	TRBJ1-5	CASSIGTGNQPQHF	TGTGCCAGTAGTATCGGGACAGGCAATCAGCCCCAGCATTTT
17	TRBD2	TRBV6-6	few	TRBJ2-5	CASSRTGTSGAKETQYF	TGTGCCAGCAGCCGAACAGGGACTAGCGGGGCGAAAGAGACCCAGTACTTC
14	.	TRBV6-5	.	TRBJ1-5	CASTGRDSNQPQHF	TGTGCCAGCACTGGTCGGGATAGCAATCAGCCCCAGCATTTT
12	.	TRBV20-1	.	TRBJ2-5	CSASGVQETQYF	TGCAGTGCTAGTGGAGTTCAAGAGACCCAGTACTTC